This T cell receptor (beta chain) was retrieved from a study of blood T cell repertoires in COVID-19. This clone was picked up one time. Repertoires were generated with immunoSEQ multiplex PCR, while TCRdb's copy carries only in-frame clones and drops some. The sample carries 180,000 or so clones, roughly 85% recorded once. Germline-derived CDR1 and CDR2 are LNHDA and SQIVND (reference sequence). J gave up 8 bases and V 5 bases, and 8 bases lay outside the gene matches. CDR3 size: 14 residues. The V call is TRBV19, the J call TRBJ1-2; 10 positions match TRBD1. The sequenced material came from peripheral blood. The receptor was isolated from a man in his sixties with acute or convalescent COVID-19. CDR3 amino acids: CASSGRQGARGYTF. In DNA, the CDR3 is TGTGCCAGTAGTGGACGACAGGGGGCAAGAGGCTACACCTTC. The complete variable domain, with remaining parts taken from reference TRBV19 and TRBJ1-2, reads DGGITQSPKYLFRKEGQNVTLSCEQNLNHDAMYWYRQDPGQGLRLIYYSQIVNDFQKGDIAEGYSVSREKKESFPLTVTSAQKNPTAFYLCASSGRQGARGYTFGSGTRLTVV.